This TCR beta chain appears in the sequencing data of a study of blood T cell repertoires in COVID-19. There are 14 residues in the CDR3. Looked up from germline, CDR1 is SGHVS and CDR2 is FQNEAQ. Trimming removed 1 base at V and 6 bases at J, with 12 bases between. Authors' processing steps: Amplifying reference gene primers gave estimates of nucleated cell counts. Data came from immunoSEQ multiplex PCR; TCRdb stores just in-frame clones and leaves some out. The V and J calls and clone size are taken from that table; D and trimming were inferred from the DNA. The repertoire has 200,000 or so clones, just under 90% of them found once; the top ten carry approximately 2.4%.

Sequenced: peripheral blood. The sequence derives from a man aged 25 to 40 with COVID-19, enrolled during active disease. V usage is TRBV7-8 and J usage is TRBJ1-1; possibly TRBD1 for D (5 bases). The chain's CDR3 is CASSLEFQGAEAFF. CDR3 DNA sequence: TGTGCCAGCAGCTTAGAATTTCAGGGCGCTGAAGCTTTCTTT.